These 13 T cell receptor beta chains were all obtained from the same sample, sequenced in a study of human T cells and chemical hapten exposure. TCRdb independently ran MiXCR on the RACE reads; one entry per CDR3 protein. The sample lists 300,000 to 450,000 distinct CDR3 sequences, 4% to 5.5% seen once, with under 3% in the top ten. Indicated time point: patch test 1, 2 weeks after DPC sensitization. Treatment specified: therapeutic diphenylcyclopropenone sensitization with weekly scalp DPC. This specimen consisted of whole blood, obtained in connection with sensitization to the hapten diphenylcyclopropenone (DPC). Receptor source: a woman in her fifties or sixties with alopecia areata. Some clones in this sample may be carry-over from other donors' samples.

The chain has TRBV12-3 or TRBV12-4 and TRBJ1-6; D may be TRBD1 (6 bases). Between the trimmed V and J ends, which lost 4 bases and 7 bases, there was a span of 11 bases. This CDR3 is 14 amino acids long. The CDR3 reads CASSWDTPNSPLHF. CDR3 sequence (DNA): TGTGCCAGCAGTTGGGACACTCCCAATTCACCCCTCCACTTT.

The genes are TRBV11-2 and TRBJ1-3; D is ambiguous. The germline gives CDR1 SGHAT, CDR2 FQNNGV. This CDR3 is 13 amino acids long. V dropped 4 bases and J dropped 2 bases, with 6 bases sitting between them. The CDR3 sequence: CASSSHPGNTIYF. The CDR3 bases are TGTGCCAGCAGCTCCCATCCTGGAAACACCATATATTTT.

The V and J genes are TRBV27 and TRBJ1-6; TRBD1 matches at 7 bases. This CDR3 is built from 12 residues. The V and J ends lost 4 bases and 14 bases, in that order; junction bases with no gene match: 5. Germline lookup yields CDR1 MNHEY and CDR2 SMNVEV (reference sequence). Here the CDR3 reads CASSYDRATLHF. DNA for the CDR3: TGTGCCAGCAGTTACGACAGGGCTACCCTCCACTTT.

This clonotype occurred many times. V and J are TRBV20-1 and TRBJ2-7, with TRBD2 as a possible D gene (6 bases). The CDR3 contains 15 residues. The V gene lost 1 base and the J gene lost 6 bases, with 19 bases spanning the gap. The V gene's germline CDR1 is DFQATT and CDR2 SNEGSKA (reference sequence). CDR3 sequence (DNA): TGCAGTGCTAGAGGGCGGGATGGGACCCGATCCGAGCAGTACTTC. This sequence encodes CSARGRDGTRSEQYF.

This clonotype was recorded many times. The chain recombines TRBV7-2 with TRBJ2-1; 7 bases match TRBD2. Looked up from germline, CDR1 is SGHTA and CDR2 is FQGNSA. This CDR3 has 14 amino acids. Trimming took 1 base from V and 8 from J; bases not matched to a gene: 5. DNA for the CDR3: TGTGCCAGCAGCTTAGGGTTAGCGGGCCATGAGCAGTTCTTC. It codes for CASSLGLAGHEQFF.

The chain couples TRBV12-3 or TRBV12-4 to TRBJ1-3; D is unresolved. Between the trimmed V and J ends, which lost 4 bases and 4 bases, there was a span of 14 bases. The CDR3 has 15 amino acids. CDR3 region: CASSWEGLRGNTIYF. CDR3 coding DNA: TGTGCCAGCAGTTGGGAAGGACTTCGAGGAAACACCATATATTTT.

This clonotype was found many times. V usage is TRBV7-2 and J usage is TRBJ2-1, with D possibly matching TRBD1 (5 bases). This CDR3 comprises 14 residues. Germline V CDR1 and CDR2: SGHTA, FQGNSA. V was trimmed by 5 bases and J by 4 bases, leaving 12 bases between them. CDR3 nucleotides: TGTGCCAGCAGCGCCCAGGACACTTACAATGAGCAGTTCTTC. It encodes CASSAQDTYNEQFF.

This clonotype has a count of ten or more. The chain combines TRBV20-1 with TRBJ2-3; 9 bases are a match to TRBD2. V lost 1 base and J lost 2; bases outside the gene matches: 4. The germline CDR1 and CDR2 sequences are DFQATT and SNEGSKA (reference sequence). This CDR3 has 15 amino acids. CDR3 bases: TGCAGTGCTAGAGCTAGCGGGGAGGACACAGATACGCAGTATTTT. This codes for CSARASGEDTDTQYF.

This rearrangement joins TRBV12-3 or TRBV12-4 to TRBJ2-7, with D perhaps TRBD1 (6 bases). V was shortened by 8 bases and J by 3 bases, with 8 bases between the two germline ends. The CDR3 runs to 11 residues. The CDR3 nucleotides are TGTGCCAGCGGACAGATCTACGAGCAGTACTTC. Its translation is CASGQIYEQYF.

The chain carries TRBV6-2 or TRBV6-3 and TRBJ2-4, with 7 bases matching TRBD1. Germline trimming cut 0 bases from V and 12 bases from J; bases unmatched to any gene: 8. CDR1 and CDR2 (germline): MNHEY, SVGEGT. The CDR3 is 14 residues long. As DNA, the CDR3 is TGTGCCAGCAGTTACTCAGCCCTCGGACAGGATCAGTACTTC. It codes for CASSYSALGQDQYF.

In its sample, this clonotype was seen a few times. CDR3: CASSVGGTGSEAFF. The CDR3 region has the DNA TGCGCCAGCAGCGTTGGGGGGACAGGGTCTGAAGCTTTCTTT. The chain has TRBV5-1 and TRBJ1-1, with 9 positions matching TRBD1. Losses at the gene ends were 4 bases for V and 6 bases for J; bases not matched to a gene: 7. Germline CDR1 is SGHRS and CDR2 is YFSETQ. The CDR3 length is 14 residues.

The genes are TRBV4-1 and TRBJ2-7, with 7 bases fitting TRBD1. Germline CDR1 MGHRA, CDR2 YSYEKL. V lost 0 bases and J lost 0; bases outside the gene matches: 5. The length of the CDR3 is 16 residues. CDR3 loop: CASSQDWAGGSYEQYF. The CDR3 bases are TGCGCCAGCAGCCAAGATTGGGCAGGGGGCTCCTACGAGCAGTACTTC.

This clonotype was detected many times. V and J are TRBV20-1 and TRBJ1-2; the match to TRBD1 covers 9 bases. Germline CDR1 DFQATT, CDR2 SNEGSKA (reference sequence). The CDR3 covers 12 residues. Trimming at V came to 6 bases and at J to 8 bases, leaving 7 bases not matched to a gene. The CDR3 spells CSADGTGNGYTF. In nucleotides, the CDR3 is TGCAGTGCAGATGGGACAGGGAACGGCTACACCTTC.